The next 21 T cell receptor beta chains were all read from a single sample in a study of CD8 T cells in ankylosing spondylitis listed by TCRdb under 2017. The investigation overall reported the following: Blood from ankylosing spondylitis patients appeared to be characterized by a TCR beta motif made up of under ten highly homologous amino acid variants.

Libraries were prepared through 5' RACE. Sequencing was performed on an Illumina HiSeq 2500. TCRdb took the public reads, trimmed them with fastp at Q25, ran MiXCR for clone calling and kept in-frame beta chains. When rows share a CDR3 protein, they turn into one entry using the most common DNA and genes. Here the sample has some 450,000 distinct CDR3 sequences; 15% to 20% occur a single time. Together, the top ten hold just over 1% of the sample. For these TCRs, the target antigens are not known. The sequencing sample was made of blood, either unsorted or a sorted T cell fraction (not recorded which). All receptors come from a male donor with ankylosing spondylitis.

This clonotype was seen a handful of times. CDR3 nucleotide sequence: TGCGCCAGCAGCCCCGGGACTAGCGGGAGAAGCACAGATACGCAGTATTTT. Its protein is CASSPGTSGRSTDTQYF. This chain joins TRBV5-1 and TRBJ2-3; TRBD2 aligns across 14 bases. J was trimmed by 0 bases and V by 4 bases; bases with no gene match: 4. CDR1 is SGHRS and CDR2 is YFSETQ in the germline V gene. The CDR3 is 17 residues long.

This rearrangement joins TRBV5-1 to TRBJ1-4; 7 positions match TRBD1. The germline V gene encodes CDR1 SGHRS and CDR2 YFSETQ. CDR3 length: 15 amino acids. J was trimmed by 6 bases and V by 5 bases; bases with no gene match: 10. The CDR3, as DNA: TGCGCCAGCAGGGCCGGGGACAGAGGTTATGAAAAACTGTTTTTT. Translation: CASRAGDRGYEKLFF.

V gene TRBV28 combines with J gene TRBJ1-6; weak D call: TRBD1 (6 bases). Per the germline V gene, CDR1 is MDHEN and CDR2 is SYDVKM. This CDR3 spans 18 amino acids. With 3 bases removed from V and 0 bases from J, the gap between germline ends came to 15 bases. CDR3 sequence (DNA): TGTGCCAGCAGTTTCGGAGGGGGGGTCCGCTCCTATAATTCACCCCTCCACTTT. It translates to CASSFGGGVRSYNSPLHF.

The V and J genes are TRBV11-3 and TRBJ1-1, with D perhaps TRBD1 (5 bases). Germline loops: CDR1 SGHNT, CDR2 YENEEA. Trimming stripped 6 bases from V and 3 bases from J, with 14 bases between. This CDR3 is built from 14 residues. CDR3 loop: CASRPFGGDTEAFF. The CDR3 nucleotides read TGTGCCAGCAGGCCATTTGGAGGGGACACTGAAGCTTTCTTT.

The chain is built from TRBV5-4 and TRBJ1-4, with a weak D call TRBD1 (5 bases). Looked up from germline, CDR1 is SGHNT and CDR2 is YYREEE (reference sequence). The CDR3 runs 18 residues. Trimming stripped 4 bases from V and 5 bases from J, with 24 bases between. The CDR3, as DNA: TGTGCCAGCAGCCGGGACCGGGGCCGTGGAGAGAGCAATGAAAAACTGTTTTTT. It specifies CASSRDRGRGESNEKLFF.

The V call is TRBV4-2, the J call TRBJ2-7; 12 bases align to TRBD2. The junction had 15 bases not matched to a gene; V was cut back by 6 bases and J by 3 bases. Germline loops: CDR1 LGHNA, CDR2 YNFKEQ. This CDR3 has 18 amino acids. The CDR3 region has the DNA TGTGCCAGCAGTCGGAGGTCGGGACTAGCGGGTGAAAGCTACGAGCAGTACTTC. Translating it yields CASSRRSGLAGESYEQYF.

This clonotype was recorded at least ten times. The rearrangement uses TRBV12-3 or TRBV12-4 and TRBJ2-7; D might be TRBD1 or TRBD2, each matching 5 bases. V was shortened by 2 bases and J by 5 bases, with 13 bases between the two germline ends. The CDR3 contains 14 residues. CDR3 protein: CASSLNGARNEQYF. CDR3 DNA sequence: TGTGCCAGCAGTTTAAACGGGGCGCGGAACGAGCAGTACTTC.

The sample holds many counts of this clonotype. The V call is TRBV29-1, the J call TRBJ2-1; 14 nucleotides agree with TRBD2. This CDR3 has 15 amino acids. Looked up from germline, CDR1 is SQVTM and CDR2 is ANQGSEA. V shed 6 bases and J 7 bases; nucleotides not matched to a gene: 8. The CDR3 protein is CSVGGLAGDWNEQFF. Here the CDR3 DNA reads TGCAGCGTGGGGGGACTAGCGGGAGATTGGAATGAGCAGTTCTTC.

This chain connects TRBV9 to TRBJ2-2; D gene ambiguous. With 0 bases removed from V and 3 bases from J, the gap between germline ends came to 0 bases. CDR3 length: 12 residues. CDR1 and CDR2 (germline): SGDLS, YYNGEE. The CDR3 region is CASSVDTGELFF. The CDR3 region has the DNA TGTGCCAGCAGCGTAGACACCGGGGAGCTGTTTTTT.

This clonotype was seen a handful of times. The chain couples TRBV28 to TRBJ1-6; TRBD1 matches at 7 bases. This CDR3 has 16 residues. Germline CDR1 reads MDHEN; CDR2 reads SYDVKM. Trimming removed 5 bases from V and 10 bases from J; junction bases left unmatched: 14. CDR3 amino acids: CASSITGTALNSPLHF. The CDR3 coding sequence is TGTGCCAGCAGTATAACCGGGACAGCCCTAAACTCACCCCTCCACTTT.

The chain employs TRBV7-8 and TRBJ2-7, with D perhaps TRBD2 (5 bases). From germline, CDR1 is SGHVS and CDR2 FQNEAQ. The CDR3 runs to 15 residues. V dropped 2 bases and J dropped 0 bases, with 11 bases sitting between them. CDR3 loop: CASSLTGIISYEQYF. For the CDR3, the DNA is TGTGCCAGCAGCTTAACCGGGATAATCTCCTACGAGCAGTACTTC.

This clonotype was seen more than once but under ten times. V gene TRBV15 combines with J gene TRBJ1-1, with no clear D. CDR3 size: 16 residues. V was clipped by 3 bases and J by 0 bases, with 14 bases between them. Per the germline V gene, CDR1 is LNHNV and CDR2 is YYDKDF (reference sequence). The DNA of the CDR3 is TGTGCCACCAGCAGCGGACCGAGGTGGATGAACACTGAAGCTTTCTTT. Translating gives CATSSGPRWMNTEAFF.

The chain joins TRBV28 to TRBJ1-1, with a possible D match to TRBD1 (6 bases). Trimming removed 6 bases at V and 2 bases at J, with 16 bases between. Germline lookup yields CDR1 MDHEN and CDR2 SYDVKM. The CDR3 is 15 amino acids. The DNA for the CDR3 is TGTGCCAGCAGCAAACAGGGAAAAAAAAACACTGAAGCTTTCTTT. This translates into CASSKQGKKNTEAFF.

As for this clonotype: One end of the junction varies from germline; a read error may be responsible. The chain couples TRBV20-1 to TRBJ1-6; a weak D match, TRBD1 (5 bases). CDR3 length: 16 amino acids. Germline-derived CDR1 and CDR2 are DFQATT and SNEGSKA (reference sequence). Here the CDR3 reads CCARRGGVDYNSPLHF. The CDR3, as DNA: TGCTGTGCTAGACGGGGAGGGGTCGACTATAATTCACCCCTCCACTTT.

The V gene is TRBV20-1, the J gene TRBJ1-1, with 8 nucleotides matching TRBD1. Germline-derived CDR1 and CDR2 are DFQATT and SNEGSKA (reference sequence). There are 16 residues in the CDR3. V was pared by 2 bases and J by 0 bases, with 8 bases of the junction left unmatched. The CDR3 DNA follows: TGCAGTGCTAGATTGGGCAGGGGGCTATTGAACACTGAAGCTTTCTTT. This gives the protein CSARLGRGLLNTEAFF.

The rearrangement links TRBV27 to TRBJ1-6; 7 bases are shared with TRBD1. V trimming: 8 bases; J trimming: 6 bases; junction bases outside the gene matches: 10. CDR3 size: 15 residues. Germline V gene data show CDR1 as MNHEY and CDR2 as SMNVEV (reference sequence). CDR3 coding DNA: TGTGCCAGCTCTCCCTCCGGGACAGTTAATTCACCCCTCCACTTT. Translating gives CASSPSGTVNSPLHF.

This clonotype was counted only a few times. The chain uses TRBV20-1 and TRBJ2-7, with 10 bases fitting TRBD1. Germline loops: CDR1 DFQATT, CDR2 SNEGSKA (reference sequence). The CDR3 loop spans 15 amino acids. Trimming took 2 bases from V and 6 from J; bases not matched to a gene: 10. CDR3 nucleotides: TGCAGTGCTAGAATGCCGGGACAGGGGAAGGGCGAGCAGTACTTC. This codes for CSARMPGQGKGEQYF.

This clonotype was observed a handful of times. The J gene is TRBJ1-1, the V gene TRBV7-2, with unresolved D. CDR3 length equals 14 residues. V dropped 4 bases and J dropped 6 bases, with 15 bases sitting between them. Germline CDR1 is SGHTA and CDR2 is FQGNSA. CDR3 sequence reads: CASSSLGIMAEAFF. CDR3 nucleotide sequence: TGTGCCAGCAGCTCACTAGGGATTATGGCTGAAGCTTTCTTT. The variable domain in full, with the rest retrieved from reference TRBV7-2 and TRBJ1-1, is GAGVSQSPSNKVTEKGKDVELRCDPISGHTALYWYRQSLGQGLEFLIYFQGNSAPDKSGLPSDRFSAERTGGSVSTLTIQRTQQEDSAVYLCASSSLGIMAEAFFGQGTRLTVV.

The chain carries TRBV14 and TRBJ1-6, with 9 bases fitting TRBD1. The CDR3 sequence is 15 residues long. V was pared by 1 base and J by 9 bases, with 4 bases of the junction left unmatched. Germline assignment: CDR1 SGHDN and CDR2 FVKESK. The CDR3 sequence: CASSQATTGGSPLHF. The CDR3 DNA reads as TGTGCCAGCAGCCAAGCTACGACAGGGGGTTCACCCCTCCACTTT.

The chain carries TRBV10-3 and TRBJ2-5; TRBD1 might be the D (5 bases). The length of the CDR3 is 12 residues. CDR1 ENHRY and CDR2 SYGVKD come from the germline V gene. Deletions cut 4 bases from V and 3 bases from J, with 6 bases between. The CDR3 region is CAISVGEETQYF. CDR3 bases: TGTGCCATCAGTGTAGGGGAAGAGACCCAGTACTTC.

J is TRBJ2-5 and V is TRBV30; D might be TRBD1 (5 bases). V lost 4 bases and J lost 2, with 11 bases in between. The CDR3 extends over 13 amino acids. From germline, CDR1 is GTSNPN and CDR2 SVGIG (reference sequence). CDR3 sequence: CAWTLRQQETQYF. The CDR3, as DNA: TGTGCCTGGACTTTAAGACAGCAAGAGACCCAGTACTTC.